A selection of T cell receptor beta chains follows, all from one sample in a study of cytomegalovirus exposure and HLA in healthy donors. Some clones are missing from TCRdb's copy, which holds only in-frame ones; the method was immunoSEQ multiplex PCR. This table holds some 71,000 clones, 60% to 80% found once. The sample comprised PBMCs. The origin of the receptors is a woman aged 25 to 39 in good health and CMV-seropositive. Each CDR3 is given with its conserved first and last residue. The D gene is left open where the match is weak. Size values are once, few and many counts, or a class for expanded clones, and some rows have none.

J: TRBJ2-7
D: TRBD1
V: TRBV19
size: -
DNA: TGTGCCACCGGACAGGGCATTTACTACGAGCAGTACTTC
CDR3: CATGQGIYYEQYF

J: TRBJ2-5
D: -
V: TRBV5-1
size: few
DNA: TGCGCCAGCAGATATAGCCGACTACCAAAAGAGACCCAGTACTTC
CDR3: CASRYSRLPKETQYF

J: TRBJ1-2
D: -
V: TRBV5-1
size: -
DNA: TGCGCCAGCTACCTAGGGGCCAGGGGCGACGGCTACACCTTC
CDR3: CASYLGARGDGYTF

J: TRBJ1-5
D: -
V: TRBV28
size: -
DNA: TGTGCCTCGACCGGGTTGGATCAGCCCCAGCATTTT
CDR3: CASTGLDQPQHF

J: TRBJ2-3
D: TRBD1
V: TRBV5-1
size: -
DNA: TGCGCCAGCAGCCGAGGGACAGGGGTTGATGATACGCAGTATTTT
CDR3: CASSRGTGVDDTQYF

J: TRBJ1-4
D: -
V: TRBV5-1
size: few
DNA: TGCGCCAGCAAAACCAGTTCCACTAATGAAAAACTGTTTTTT
CDR3: CASKTSSTNEKLFF

J: TRBJ1-1
D: -
V: TRBV5-6
size: -
DNA: TGTGCCAGCAGCTTACTGGACAGGAACACTGAAGCTTTCTTT
CDR3: CASSLLDRNTEAFF

J: TRBJ2-7
D: -
V: TRBV9
size: few
DNA: TGTGCCAGCAGCGTGGAGGCTGGAGTACCGGGCGAGCAGTACTTC
CDR3: CASSVEAGVPGEQYF

J: TRBJ2-6
D: -
V: TRBV30
size: once
DNA: TGTGCCTGCCTAGGCAGGGTAGGGCTAAGCTCTGGGGCCAACGTCCTGACTTTC
CDR3: CACLGRVGLSSGANVLTF

J: TRBJ1-5
D: -
V: TRBV28
size: -
DNA: TGTGCCAGCAGGGACAGAACCCAGCCCCAGCATTTT
CDR3: CASRDRTQPQHF

J: TRBJ2-2
D: -
V: TRBV6-5
size: -
DNA: TGTGCCAGCAGCTCGACTAGTTCCGGGGAGCTGTTTTTT
CDR3: CASSSTSSGELFF

J: TRBJ2-2
D: -
V: TRBV5-1
size: -
DNA: TGCGCCAGCAGCTGGGGGGAGTCGATCACCGGGGAGCTGTTTTTT
CDR3: CASSWGESITGELFF